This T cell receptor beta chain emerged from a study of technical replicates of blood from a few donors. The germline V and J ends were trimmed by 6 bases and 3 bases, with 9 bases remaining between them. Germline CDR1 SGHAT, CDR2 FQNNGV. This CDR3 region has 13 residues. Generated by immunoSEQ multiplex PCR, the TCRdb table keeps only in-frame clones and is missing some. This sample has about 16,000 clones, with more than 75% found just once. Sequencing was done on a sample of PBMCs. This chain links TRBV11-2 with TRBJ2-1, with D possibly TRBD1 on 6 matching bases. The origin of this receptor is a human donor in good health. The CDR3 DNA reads TGTGCCAGCAGACAGGGCAGCTACAATGAGCAGTTCTTC. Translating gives CASRQGSYNEQFF.